One sample yielded the 6 T cell receptor beta chains listed below, sequenced in a study of T cell repertoires in breast cancer. An expanded emulsion RT-PCR with primers for all TCR V genes paired CD8+ T cell chains. Blocking oligonucleotides added to a second nested PCR suppressed unpaired genes. TCRdb fed the emulsion pairing reads into MiXCR, producing one record per CDR3 protein. The sample has around 43,000 distinct CDR3 sequences; 45% are singletons. Specimen: CD8+ T cells. Source of these receptors: a pool of human donors with breast cancer or a healthy control (not recorded which).

The chain combines TRBV12-3 or TRBV12-4 with TRBJ2-7; no definite D call. Trimming stripped 5 bases from V and 4 bases from J, with 12 bases between. The CDR3 is made up of 13 amino acids. This chain's CDR3 is CASSGQKGYEQYF. CDR3 DNA sequence: TGTGCCAGCAGTGGCCAGAAAGGGTACGAGCAGTACTTC.

Of note for this clonotype: A read error may produce the germline difference seen at one junction end. The chain recombines TRBV20-1 with TRBJ2-1; TRBD2 matches 12 bases. CDR3 length: 14 amino acids. Germline lookup yields CDR1 DFQATT and CDR2 SNEGSKA (reference sequence). The CDR3 sequence is CSAGLAGGDNKQFF. The CDR3 nucleotides are TGCAGTGCGGGGCTAGCGGGAGGGGACAATAAGCAGTTCTTC.

As concerns this clonotype: A much larger clone sits a single nucleotide away, making a read error possible. The rearrangement links TRBV20-1 to TRBJ2-5; D uncertain. Trimming took 6 bases from V and 0 from J, leaving 20 bases between them. The CDR3 length is 16 residues. The germline V gene encodes CDR1 DFQATT and CDR2 SNEGSKA (reference sequence). The DNA for the CDR3 is TGCAGTGCCCCCGGCGTCTACTACGGCTACCAAGAGACCCAGTACTTC. As protein: CSAPGVYYGYQETQYF.

This clonotype was detected only a few times. The V gene is TRBV5-1, the J gene TRBJ1-6; the D gene is possibly TRBD1 (6 bases). The CDR3 covers 13 residues. CDR1 and CDR2 from the germline V gene are SGHRS and YFSETQ. V was shortened by 1 base and J by 9 bases, with 8 bases between the two germline ends. Here the CDR3 DNA reads TGCGCCAGCAGCTTGACAGGGAGTTCACCCCTCCACTTT. Residues: CASSLTGSSPLHF.

The CDR3 nucleotides are TGTGCCAGTAGTAAAGGGGGCACCAAATCCCCCGCCGGGGAGCTGTTTTTT. Its translation is CASSKGGTKSPAGELFF. The chain links TRBV19 to TRBJ2-2; TRBD1 agrees at 7 bases. Germline V lookup: CDR1 LNHDA, CDR2 SQIVND (reference sequence). The V segment lost 4 bases and the J segment 6 bases; nucleotides outside the gene matches: 14. The CDR3 has 17 amino acids.

This chain connects TRBV20-1 to TRBJ2-1, with no clear D. Germline CDR1 DFQATT, CDR2 SNEGSKA (reference sequence). The CDR3 has 11 amino acids. The V gene lost 5 bases and the J gene lost 4 bases, with 6 bases spanning the gap. CDR3 coding DNA: TGCAGTGCTCCTCTATACAATGAGCAGTTCTTC. Translation gives CSAPLYNEQFF.